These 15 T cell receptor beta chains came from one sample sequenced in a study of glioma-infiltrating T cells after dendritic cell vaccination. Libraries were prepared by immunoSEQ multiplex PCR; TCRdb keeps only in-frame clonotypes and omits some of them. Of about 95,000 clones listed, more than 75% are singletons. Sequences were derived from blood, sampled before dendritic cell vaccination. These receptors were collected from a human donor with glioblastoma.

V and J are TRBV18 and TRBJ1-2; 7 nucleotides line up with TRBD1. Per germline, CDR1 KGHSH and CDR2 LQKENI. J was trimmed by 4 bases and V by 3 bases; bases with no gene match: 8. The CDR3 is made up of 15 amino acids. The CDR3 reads CASSPGQNRGYGYTF. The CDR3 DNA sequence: TGTGCCAGCTCACCGGGACAGAACCGGGGCTATGGCTACACCTTC.

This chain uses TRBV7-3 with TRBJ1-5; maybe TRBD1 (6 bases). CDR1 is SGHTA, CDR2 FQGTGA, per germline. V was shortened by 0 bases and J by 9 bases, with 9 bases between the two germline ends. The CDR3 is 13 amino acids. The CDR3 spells CASSLTGAGPQHF. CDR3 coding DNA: TGTGCCAGCAGCTTAACGGGGGCGGGGCCCCAGCATTTT. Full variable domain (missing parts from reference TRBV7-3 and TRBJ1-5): GAGVSQTPSNKVTEKGKYVELRCDPISGHTALYWYRQSLGQGPEFLIYFQGTGAADDSGLPNDRFFAVRPEGSVSTLKIQRTERGDSAVYLCASSLTGAGPQHFGDGTRLSIL.

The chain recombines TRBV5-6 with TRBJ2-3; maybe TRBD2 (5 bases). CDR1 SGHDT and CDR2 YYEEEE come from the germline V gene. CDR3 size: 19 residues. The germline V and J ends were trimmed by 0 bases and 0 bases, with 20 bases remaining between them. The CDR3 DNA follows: TGTGCCAGCAGCTTGGTTTGGTCTCGCGGACGCGGGAGCACAGATACGCAGTATTTT. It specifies CASSLVWSRGRGSTDTQYF.

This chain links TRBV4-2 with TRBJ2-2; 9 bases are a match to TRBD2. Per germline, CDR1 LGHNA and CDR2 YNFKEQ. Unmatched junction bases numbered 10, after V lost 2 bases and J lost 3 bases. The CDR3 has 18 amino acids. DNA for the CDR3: TGTGCCAGCAGCCAAAAGGAAGGTTCTAGCGGGGACACCGGGGAGCTGTTTTTT. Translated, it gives CASSQKEGSSGDTGELFF.

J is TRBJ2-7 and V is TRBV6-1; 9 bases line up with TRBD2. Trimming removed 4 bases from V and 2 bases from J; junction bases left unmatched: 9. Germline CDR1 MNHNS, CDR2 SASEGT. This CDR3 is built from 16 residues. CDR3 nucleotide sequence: TGTGCCAGCAGTGCCCCGGGGGCTAGCGGGGCCTACGAGCAGTACTTC. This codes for CASSAPGASGAYEQYF.

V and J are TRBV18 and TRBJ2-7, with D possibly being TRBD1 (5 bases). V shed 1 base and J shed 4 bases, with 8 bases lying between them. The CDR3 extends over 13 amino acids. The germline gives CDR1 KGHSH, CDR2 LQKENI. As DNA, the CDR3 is TGTGCCAGCTCACCACAGACAGCTTACGAGCAGTACTTC. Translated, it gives CASSPQTAYEQYF.

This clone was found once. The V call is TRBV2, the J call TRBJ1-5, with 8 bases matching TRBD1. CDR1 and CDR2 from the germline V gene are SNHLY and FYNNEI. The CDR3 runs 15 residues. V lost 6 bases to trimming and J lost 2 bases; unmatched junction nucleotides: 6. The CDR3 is CASRTPGQGNQPQHF. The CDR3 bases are TGTGCCAGCAGGACCCCGGGACAGGGCAATCAGCCCCAGCATTTT. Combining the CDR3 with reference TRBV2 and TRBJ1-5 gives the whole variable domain EPEVTQTPSHQVTQMGQEVILRCVPISNHLYFYWYRQILGQKVEFLVSFYNNEISEKSEIFDDQFSVERPDGSNFTLKIRSTKLEDSAMYFCASRTPGQGNQPQHFGDGTRLSIL.

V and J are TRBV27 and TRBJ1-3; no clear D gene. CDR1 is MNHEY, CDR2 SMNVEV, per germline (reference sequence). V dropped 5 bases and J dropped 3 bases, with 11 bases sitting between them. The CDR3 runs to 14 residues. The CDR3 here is CASSPQRGGNTIYF. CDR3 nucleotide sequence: TGTGCCAGCAGTCCCCAACGGGGTGGAAACACCATATATTTT.

CDR3 DNA: TGTGCCAGCAGCAGAGGGACTAGCGGATCAAATGAGCAGTTCTTC. It encodes CASSRGTSGSNEQFF. The V and J genes are TRBV6-5 and TRBJ2-1; 11 bases are a match to TRBD2. The CDR3 totals 15 residues. The V and J ends lost 6 bases and 7 bases, in that order; junction bases with no gene match: 8. Per the germline V gene, CDR1 is MNHEY and CDR2 is SVGAGI.

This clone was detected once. CDR3 coding DNA: TGTGCCAGCAGCCTCAGCGGGGGGGCGGTGACCCAGTACTTC. Amino acids: CASSLSGGAVTQYF. The chain joins TRBV7-6 to TRBJ2-5, with 10 bases lining up with TRBD2. V gave up 5 bases and J gave up 7 bases; unmatched junction bases: 7. CDR3 length: 14 amino acids. The germline V gene encodes CDR1 SGHVS and CDR2 FNYEAQ.

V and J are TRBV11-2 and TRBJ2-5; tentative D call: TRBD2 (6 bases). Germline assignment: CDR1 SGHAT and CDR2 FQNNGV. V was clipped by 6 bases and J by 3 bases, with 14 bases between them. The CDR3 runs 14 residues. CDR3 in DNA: TGTGCCAGCAGTCGTAGGGACTGGAAAGAGACCCAGTACTTC. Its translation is CASSRRDWKETQYF.

CDR3 region: CASRGGRLNQPQHF. CDR3 DNA sequence: TGTGCCAGTCGGGGAGGTAGGCTCAATCAGCCCCAGCATTTT. This chain links TRBV2 with TRBJ1-5; no reliable D call. The germline gives CDR1 SNHLY, CDR2 FYNNEI. The CDR3 covers 14 residues. V was trimmed by 9 bases and J by 3 bases, leaving 15 bases between them.

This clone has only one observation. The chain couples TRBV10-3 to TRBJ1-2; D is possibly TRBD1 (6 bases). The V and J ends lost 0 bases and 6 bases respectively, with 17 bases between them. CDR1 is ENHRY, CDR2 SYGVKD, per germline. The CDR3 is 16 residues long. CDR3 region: CAISESGTIAFDGYTF. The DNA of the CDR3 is TGTGCCATCAGTGAGTCTGGGACAATCGCCTTTGATGGCTACACCTTC.

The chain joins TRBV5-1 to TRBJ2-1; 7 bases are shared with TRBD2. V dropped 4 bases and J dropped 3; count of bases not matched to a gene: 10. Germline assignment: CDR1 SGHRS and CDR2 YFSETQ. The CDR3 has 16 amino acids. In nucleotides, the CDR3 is TGCGCCAGCAGCCCCCTGTCCGGGGGGATCTACAATGAGCAGTTCTTC. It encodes CASSPLSGGIYNEQFF.

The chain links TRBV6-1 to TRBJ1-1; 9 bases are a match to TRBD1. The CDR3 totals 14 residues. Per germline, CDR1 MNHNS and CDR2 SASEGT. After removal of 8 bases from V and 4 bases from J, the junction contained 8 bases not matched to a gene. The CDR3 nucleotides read TGTGCCAGCGCCAGACAGGGGGAGGGCACTGAAGCTTTCTTT. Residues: CASARQGEGTEAFF.